The clone carrying this T cell receptor beta chain occurred many times. These data are taken from a study of blood T cell repertoires in COVID-19. Across the study: Italy, Spain and the United States were the sources of the convalescent and acute COVID-19 samples.

Some clones are missing from TCRdb's copy, which holds only in-frame ones; the method was immunoSEQ multiplex PCR. Among over 150,000 clones listed, around 85% were seen once. The ends were cut back, 1 base at V and 4 bases at J, with 11 bases in the middle. Germline values: CDR1 SGHTS, CDR2 YDEGEE. This CDR3 region has 14 residues. The source material was peripheral blood. This chain uses TRBV5-8 with TRBJ1-2; TRBD1 is a possible D gene (6 bases). This clonotype was obtained from a woman in her forties or fifties with acute or convalescent COVID-19. CDR3 loop: CASSLPQGSYGYTF. In DNA, the CDR3 is TGTGCCAGCAGCTTGCCCCAGGGGTCCTATGGCTACACCTTC.